A selection of T cell receptor beta chains follows, all from one sample in a study of regulatory T cells in long-lasting Graves disease. TCRdb processed the multiplex PCR reads anew with MiXCR; each CDR3 protein has one entry. This repertoire shows about 300,000 distinct CDR3 sequences, around 20% found once; its top ten account for 45% to 70%. Sequencing was performed on peripheral blood mononuclear cells (PBMCs), taken when the disease was refractory, from a patient treated with antithyroid drugs. All receptors derive from a female donor with Graves disease. The conserved cysteine and the conserved F or W are not part of the CDR3 here.

J gene,V gene,CDR3 length,CDR3 protein
TRBJ2-7,TRBV7-9,14,ASSLYSFRISYEQY
TRBJ1-2,TRBV28,10,ASSLRTGGDT
TRBJ2-5,TRBV19,11,AARDRYQETQY
TRBJ2-2,TRBV7-8,10,ASSSIRGELF
TRBJ1-2,TRBV7-3,13,ASSLSPGLGYGYT
TRBJ1-1,TRBV18,11,ASSPMDRFEAF
TRBJ1-2,TRBV4-1,14,ASSQPSGQGDYGYT
TRBJ2-7,TRBV9,12,ASSTGTGSREQY
TRBJ2-5,TRBV7-2,15,ASSLVGLRDFQETQY
TRBJ2-5,TRBV6-1,12,ASSPRGSQETQY
TRBJ1-3,TRBV28,13,ASSPGTGTGNTIY
TRBJ1-2,TRBV30,11,AWRDRRNYGYT
TRBJ1-2,TRBV28,13,ASSLDGGWTYGYT
TRBJ1-5,TRBV24-1,12,ATSEGIGWQPQH
TRBJ1-4,TRBV29-1,12,SVVPRGTNEKLF
TRBJ2-7,TRBV6-2/TRBV6-3,9,ASSYRYEQY
TRBJ2-2,TRBV28,15,ASSLDHSPSNTGELF
TRBJ1-4,TRBV2,12,ASKPRDANEKLF
TRBJ2-7,TRBV20-1,11,SASGGSSYEQY
TRBJ2-7,TRBV15,13,ATSRDPLAVYEQY
TRBJ2-7,TRBV10-2,12,ASSVRGAEGEQY
TRBJ1-2,TRBV29-1,11,SVLRQVDYGYT
TRBJ1-5,TRBV12-3/TRBV12-4,13,ASRLGPEGNQPQH
TRBJ2-7,TRBV28,11,ASSFRAYYEQY
TRBJ2-2,TRBV5-1,14,ASSLDVGDNTGELF
TRBJ2-7,TRBV6-1,7,ARNREQY
TRBJ2-5,TRBV4-1,14,ASSQVGQGSQETQY
TRBJ1-1,TRBV19,11,ASSAQMNTEAF
TRBJ1-2,TRBV3-1,12,ASSETGLGYGYT
TRBJ2-5,TRBV28,11,ASSFITVDTQY
TRBJ2-7,TRBV5-1,13,ASSPSSGGPGEQY
TRBJ2-5,TRBV28,12,ASSLQGDQETQY
TRBJ2-7,TRBV5-5,12,ASSLLAAHYEQY
TRBJ2-3,TRBV28,13,ASSSTSGTADTQY
TRBJ2-1,TRBV11-1,17,ASSVSGRGVLATLGEQF
TRBJ2-2,TRBV5-1,13,ASRPGTAYTGELF
TRBJ2-5,TRBV20-1,12,SAQGGAGVGTQY